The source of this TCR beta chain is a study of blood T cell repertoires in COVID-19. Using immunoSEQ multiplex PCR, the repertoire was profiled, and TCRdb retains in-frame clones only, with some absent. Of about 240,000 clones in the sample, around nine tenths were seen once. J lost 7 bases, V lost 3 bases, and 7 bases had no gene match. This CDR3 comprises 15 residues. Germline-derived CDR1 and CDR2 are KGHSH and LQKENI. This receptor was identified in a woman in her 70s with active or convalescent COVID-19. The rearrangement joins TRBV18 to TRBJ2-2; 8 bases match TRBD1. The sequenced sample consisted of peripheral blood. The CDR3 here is CASSPGQGSIGELFF. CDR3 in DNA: TGTGCCAGCTCACCCGGACAGGGCTCGATCGGGGAGCTGTTTTTT.